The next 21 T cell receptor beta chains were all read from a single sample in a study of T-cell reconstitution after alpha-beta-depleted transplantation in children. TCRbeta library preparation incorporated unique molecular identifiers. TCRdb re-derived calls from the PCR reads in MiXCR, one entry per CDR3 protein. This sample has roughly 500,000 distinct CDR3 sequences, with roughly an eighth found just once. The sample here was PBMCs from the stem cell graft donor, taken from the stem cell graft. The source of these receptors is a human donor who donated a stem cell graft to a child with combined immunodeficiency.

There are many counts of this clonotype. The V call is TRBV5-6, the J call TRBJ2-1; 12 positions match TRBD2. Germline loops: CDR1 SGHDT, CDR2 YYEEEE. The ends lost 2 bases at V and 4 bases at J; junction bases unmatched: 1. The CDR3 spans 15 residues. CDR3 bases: TGTGCCAGCAGCTTCACTAGCGGGGGGTACAATGAGCAGTTCTTC. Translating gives CASSFTSGGYNEQFF.

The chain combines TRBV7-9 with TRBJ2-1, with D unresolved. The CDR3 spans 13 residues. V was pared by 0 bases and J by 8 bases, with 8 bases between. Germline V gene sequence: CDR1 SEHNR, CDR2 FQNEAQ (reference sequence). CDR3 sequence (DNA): TGTGCCAGCAGCTTAGCGCGACACGATGAGCAGTTCTTC. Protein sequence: CASSLARHDEQFF.

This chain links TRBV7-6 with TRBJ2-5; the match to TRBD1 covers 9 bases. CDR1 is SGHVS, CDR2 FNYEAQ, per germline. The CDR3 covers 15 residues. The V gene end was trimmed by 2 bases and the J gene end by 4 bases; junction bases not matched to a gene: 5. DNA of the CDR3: TGTGCCAGCAGCTTATTGGGACAGGGTCGAGAGACCCAGTACTTC. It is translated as CASSLLGQGRETQYF.

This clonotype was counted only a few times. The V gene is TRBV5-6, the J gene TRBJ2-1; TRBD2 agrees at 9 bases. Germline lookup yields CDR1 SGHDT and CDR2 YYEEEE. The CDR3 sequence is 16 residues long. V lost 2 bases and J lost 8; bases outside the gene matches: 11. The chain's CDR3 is CASSFSGLAGVDEQFF. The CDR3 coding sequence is TGTGCCAGCAGCTTTTCAGGATTAGCGGGGGTGGATGAGCAGTTCTTC.

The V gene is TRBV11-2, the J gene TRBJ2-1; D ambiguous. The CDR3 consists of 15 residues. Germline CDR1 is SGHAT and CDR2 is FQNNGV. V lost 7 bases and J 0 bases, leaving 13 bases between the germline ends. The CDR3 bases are TGTGCCAGCACCGCCCCAGGCGTCTCCTACAATGAGCAGTTCTTC. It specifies CASTAPGVSYNEQFF.

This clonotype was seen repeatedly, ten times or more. DNA for the CDR3: TGCGCCAGCAGCTTACAGGGACATTCCTACGAGCAGTACTTC. It translates to CASSLQGHSYEQYF. The chain has TRBV5-1 and TRBJ2-7, with D tentatively TRBD1 (6 bases). Trimming pared 2 bases from V and 1 base from J, leaving 10 bases between. The CDR3 has 14 residues. Germline CDR1 is SGHRS and CDR2 is YFSETQ.

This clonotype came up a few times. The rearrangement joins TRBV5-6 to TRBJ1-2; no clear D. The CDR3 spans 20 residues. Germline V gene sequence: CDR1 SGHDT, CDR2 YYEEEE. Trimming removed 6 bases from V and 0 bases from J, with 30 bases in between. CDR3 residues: CASNRGPQPGSGRTNYGYTF. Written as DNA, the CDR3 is TGTGCCAGCAATCGTGGTCCCCAACCTGGTTCGGGCAGGACTAACTATGGCTACACCTTC.

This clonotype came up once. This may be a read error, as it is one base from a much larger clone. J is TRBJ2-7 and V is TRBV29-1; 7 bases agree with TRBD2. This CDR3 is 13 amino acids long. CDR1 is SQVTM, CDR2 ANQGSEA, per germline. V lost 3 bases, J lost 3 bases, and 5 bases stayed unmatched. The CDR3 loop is CSVEAGEYYEQYF. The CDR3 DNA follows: TGCAGCGTTGAGGCGGGAGAATACTACGAGCAGTACTTC.

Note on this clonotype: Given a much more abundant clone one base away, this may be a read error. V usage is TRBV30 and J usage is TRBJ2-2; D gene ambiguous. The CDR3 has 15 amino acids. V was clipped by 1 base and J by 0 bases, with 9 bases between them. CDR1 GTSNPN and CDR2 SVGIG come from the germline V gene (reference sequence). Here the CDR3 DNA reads TGTGCCTGGAGTGGGGCATTGGCGAACACCGGGGAGCTGTTTTTT. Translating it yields CAWSGALANTGELFF.

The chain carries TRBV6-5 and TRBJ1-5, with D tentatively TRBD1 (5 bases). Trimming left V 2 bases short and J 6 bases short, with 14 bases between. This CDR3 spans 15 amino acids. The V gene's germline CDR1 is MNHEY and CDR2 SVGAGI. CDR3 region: CASSYTVDRSQPQHF. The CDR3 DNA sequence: TGTGCCAGCAGTTACACAGTAGACAGAAGTCAGCCCCAGCATTTT.

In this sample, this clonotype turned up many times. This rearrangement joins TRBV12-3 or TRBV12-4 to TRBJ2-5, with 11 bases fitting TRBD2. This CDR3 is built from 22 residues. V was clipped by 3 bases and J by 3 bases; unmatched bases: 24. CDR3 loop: CASSFLFSEMGLAARREETQYF. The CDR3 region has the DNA TGTGCCAGCAGTTTTTTGTTTTCGGAGATGGGACTAGCGGCCCGGCGGGAAGAGACCCAGTACTTC.

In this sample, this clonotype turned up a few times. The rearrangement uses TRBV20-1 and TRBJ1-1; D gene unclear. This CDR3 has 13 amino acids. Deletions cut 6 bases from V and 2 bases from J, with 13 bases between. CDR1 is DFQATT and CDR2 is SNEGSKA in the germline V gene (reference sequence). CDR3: CSASAVSNTEAFF. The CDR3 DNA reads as TGCAGTGCCTCGGCAGTCTCAAACACTGAAGCTTTCTTT.

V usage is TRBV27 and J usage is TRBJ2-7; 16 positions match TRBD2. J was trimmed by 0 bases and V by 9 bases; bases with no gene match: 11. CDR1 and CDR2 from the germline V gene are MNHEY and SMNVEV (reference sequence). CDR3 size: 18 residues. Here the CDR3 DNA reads TGTGCCAGTAGACCGGGACTAGCGGGGGGGAGGAGCTCCTACGAGCAGTACTTC. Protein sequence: CASRPGLAGGRSSYEQYF.

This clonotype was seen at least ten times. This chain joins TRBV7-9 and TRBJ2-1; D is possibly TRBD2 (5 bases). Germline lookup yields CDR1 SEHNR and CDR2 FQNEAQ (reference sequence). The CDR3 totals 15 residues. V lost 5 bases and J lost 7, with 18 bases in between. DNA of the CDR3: TGTGCCAGCAGCCAGGCCAGCGGAAGGAGAAATGAGCAGTTCTTC. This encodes CASSQASGRRNEQFF.

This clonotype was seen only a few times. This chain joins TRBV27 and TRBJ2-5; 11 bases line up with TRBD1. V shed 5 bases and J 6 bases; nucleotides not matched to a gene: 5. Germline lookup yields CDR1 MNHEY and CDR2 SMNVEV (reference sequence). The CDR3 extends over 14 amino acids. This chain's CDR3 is CASSPDRGRKTQYF. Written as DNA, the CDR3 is TGTGCCAGCAGTCCGGACAGGGGGCGTAAGACCCAGTACTTC.

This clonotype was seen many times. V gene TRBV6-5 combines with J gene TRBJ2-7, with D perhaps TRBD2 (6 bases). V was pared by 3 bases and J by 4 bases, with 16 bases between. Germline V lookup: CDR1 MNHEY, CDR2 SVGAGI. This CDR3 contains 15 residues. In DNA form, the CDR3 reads TGTGCCAGCAGTTATTATTACTCGGGGGTTTACGAGCAGTACTTC. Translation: CASSYYYSGVYEQYF.

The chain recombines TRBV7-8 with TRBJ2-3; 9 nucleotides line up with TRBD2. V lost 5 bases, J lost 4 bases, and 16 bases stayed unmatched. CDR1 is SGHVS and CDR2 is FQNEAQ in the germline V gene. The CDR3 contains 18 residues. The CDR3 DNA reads TGTGCCAGCAGCCCGGGGATTGTGGGGCGGGGGGGGCCAGATACGCAGTATTTT. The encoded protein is CASSPGIVGRGGPDTQYF.

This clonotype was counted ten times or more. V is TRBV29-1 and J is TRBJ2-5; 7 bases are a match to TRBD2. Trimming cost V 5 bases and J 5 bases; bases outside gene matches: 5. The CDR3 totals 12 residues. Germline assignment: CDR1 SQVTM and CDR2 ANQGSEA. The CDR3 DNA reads TGCAGCGTTACGGCGGGAGAGGAGACCCAGTACTTC. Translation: CSVTAGEETQYF.

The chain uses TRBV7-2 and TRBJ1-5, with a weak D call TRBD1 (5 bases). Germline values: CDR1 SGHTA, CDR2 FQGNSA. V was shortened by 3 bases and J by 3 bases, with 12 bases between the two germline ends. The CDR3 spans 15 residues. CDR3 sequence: CASSFTGSNNQPQHF. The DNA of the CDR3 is TGTGCCAGCAGCTTTACAGGCAGTAACAATCAGCCCCAGCATTTT.

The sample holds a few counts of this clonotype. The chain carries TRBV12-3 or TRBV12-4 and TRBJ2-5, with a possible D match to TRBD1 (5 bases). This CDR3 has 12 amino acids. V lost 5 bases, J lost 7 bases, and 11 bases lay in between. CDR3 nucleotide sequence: TGTGCCAGCAGTCCCACTGGGGCGACCCAGTACTTC. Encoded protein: CASSPTGATQYF.

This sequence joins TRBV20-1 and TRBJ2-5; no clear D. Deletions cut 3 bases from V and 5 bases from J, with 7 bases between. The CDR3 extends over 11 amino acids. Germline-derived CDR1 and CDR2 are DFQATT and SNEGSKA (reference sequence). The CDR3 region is CSARQRETQYF. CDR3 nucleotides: TGCAGTGCTAGGCAGAGGGAGACCCAGTACTTC.